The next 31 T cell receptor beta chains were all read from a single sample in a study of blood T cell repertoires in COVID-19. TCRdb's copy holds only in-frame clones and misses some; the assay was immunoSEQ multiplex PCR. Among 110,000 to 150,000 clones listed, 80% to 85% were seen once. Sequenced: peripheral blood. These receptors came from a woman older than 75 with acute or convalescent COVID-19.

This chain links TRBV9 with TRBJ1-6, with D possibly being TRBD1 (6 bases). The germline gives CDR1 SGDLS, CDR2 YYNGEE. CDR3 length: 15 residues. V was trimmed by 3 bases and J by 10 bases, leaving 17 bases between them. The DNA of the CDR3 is TGTGCCAGCAGCGCCCGACACGAGCAGGGGTCACCCCTCCACTTT. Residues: CASSARHEQGSPLHF. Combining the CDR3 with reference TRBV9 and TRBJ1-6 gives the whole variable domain DSGVTQTPKHLITATGQRVTLRCSPRSGDLSVYWYQQSLDQGLQFLIQYYNGEERAKGNILERFSAQQFPDLHSELNLSSLELGDSALYFCASSARHEQGSPLHFGNGTRLTVT.

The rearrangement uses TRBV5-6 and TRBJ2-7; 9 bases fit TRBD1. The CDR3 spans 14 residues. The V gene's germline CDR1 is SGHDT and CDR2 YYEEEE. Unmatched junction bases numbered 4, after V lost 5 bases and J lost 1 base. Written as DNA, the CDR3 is TGTGCCAGCAGAGGGACAGGGAGGTCCTACGAGCAGTACTTC. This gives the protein CASRGTGRSYEQYF.

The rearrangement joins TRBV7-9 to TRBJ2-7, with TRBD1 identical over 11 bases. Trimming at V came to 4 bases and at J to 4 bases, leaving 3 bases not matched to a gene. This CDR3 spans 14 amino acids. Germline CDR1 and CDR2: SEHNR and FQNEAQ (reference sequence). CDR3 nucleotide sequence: TGTGCCAGCAGCTCGAGGGACAGGGGGTACGAGCAGTACTTC. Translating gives CASSSRDRGYEQYF. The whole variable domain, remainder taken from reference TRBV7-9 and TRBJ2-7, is DTGVSQNPRHKITKRGQNVTFRCDPISEHNRLYWYRQTLGQGPEFLTYFQNEAQLEKSRLLSDRFSAERPKGSFSTLEIQRTEQGDSAMYLCASSSRDRGYEQYFGPGTRLTVT.

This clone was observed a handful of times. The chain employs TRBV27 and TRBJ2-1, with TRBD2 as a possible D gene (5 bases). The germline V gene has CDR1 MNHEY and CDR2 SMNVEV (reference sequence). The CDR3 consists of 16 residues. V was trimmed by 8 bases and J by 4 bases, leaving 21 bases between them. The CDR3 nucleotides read TGTGCCAGCCACTCGACCTGGGGAAGAGGGTACAATGAGCAGTTCTTC. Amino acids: CASHSTWGRGYNEQFF.

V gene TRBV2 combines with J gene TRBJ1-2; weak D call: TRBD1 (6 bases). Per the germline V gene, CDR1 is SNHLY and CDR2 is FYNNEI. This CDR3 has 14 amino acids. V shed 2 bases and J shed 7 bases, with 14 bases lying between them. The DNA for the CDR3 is TGTGCCAGCAGTGAACGTCGGGACATAGGTGGCTACACCTTC. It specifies CASSERRDIGGYTF.

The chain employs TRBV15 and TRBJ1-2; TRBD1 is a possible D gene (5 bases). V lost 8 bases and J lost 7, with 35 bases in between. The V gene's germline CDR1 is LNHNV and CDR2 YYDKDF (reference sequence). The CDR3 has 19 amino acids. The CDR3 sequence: CATQDHPKPSWDLWFGYTF. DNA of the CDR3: TGTGCCACCCAGGACCACCCCAAGCCAAGCTGGGACTTATGGTTTGGCTACACCTTC.

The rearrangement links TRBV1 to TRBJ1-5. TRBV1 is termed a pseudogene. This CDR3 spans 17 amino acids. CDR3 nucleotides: TGCACCAGCAGCCAAGGTTCCGGGTACCGAGGAAATCAGCCCCAGCATTTT. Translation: CTSSQGSGYRGNQPQHF.

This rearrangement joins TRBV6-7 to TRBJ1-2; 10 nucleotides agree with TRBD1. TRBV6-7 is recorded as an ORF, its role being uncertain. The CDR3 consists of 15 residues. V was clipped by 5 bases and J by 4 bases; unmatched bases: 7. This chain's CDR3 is CASSPRQGAVYGYTF. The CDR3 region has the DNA TGTGCCAGCAGTCCCCGACAGGGGGCGGTCTATGGCTACACCTTC.

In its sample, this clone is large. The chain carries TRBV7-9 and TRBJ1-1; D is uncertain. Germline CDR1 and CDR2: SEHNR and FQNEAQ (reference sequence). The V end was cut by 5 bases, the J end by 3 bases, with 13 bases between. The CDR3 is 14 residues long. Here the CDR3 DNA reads TGTGCCAGCAGCCGAAATACGTTAGACACTGAAGCTTTCTTT. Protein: CASSRNTLDTEAFF.

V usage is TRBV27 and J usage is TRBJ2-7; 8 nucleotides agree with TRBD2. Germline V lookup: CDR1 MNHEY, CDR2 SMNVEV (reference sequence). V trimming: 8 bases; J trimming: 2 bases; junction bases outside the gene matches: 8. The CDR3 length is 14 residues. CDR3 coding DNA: TGTGCCAGCGGTCTAGCGGGCCTGACCTACGAGCAGTACTTC. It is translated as CASGLAGLTYEQYF.

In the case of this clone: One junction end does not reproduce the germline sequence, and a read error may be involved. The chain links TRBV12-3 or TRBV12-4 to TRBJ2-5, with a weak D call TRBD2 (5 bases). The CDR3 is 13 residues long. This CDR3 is CASGFGGSETQYF. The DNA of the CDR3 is TGTGCCAGCGGTTTCGGAGGTTCAGAGACCCAGTACTTC.

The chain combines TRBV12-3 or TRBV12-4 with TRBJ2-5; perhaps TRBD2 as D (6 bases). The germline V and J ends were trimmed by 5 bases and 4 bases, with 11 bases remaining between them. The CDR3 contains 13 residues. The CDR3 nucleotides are TGTGCCAGCAGTGGGGGACTGGTAGAGACCCAGTACTTC. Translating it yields CASSGGLVETQYF.

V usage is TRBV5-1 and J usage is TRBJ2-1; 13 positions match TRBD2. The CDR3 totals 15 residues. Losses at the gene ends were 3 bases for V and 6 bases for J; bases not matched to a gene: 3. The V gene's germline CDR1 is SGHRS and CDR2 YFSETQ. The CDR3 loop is CASSSRLAGGNEQFF. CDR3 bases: TGCGCCAGCAGCTCGAGACTAGCGGGAGGCAATGAGCAGTTCTTC.

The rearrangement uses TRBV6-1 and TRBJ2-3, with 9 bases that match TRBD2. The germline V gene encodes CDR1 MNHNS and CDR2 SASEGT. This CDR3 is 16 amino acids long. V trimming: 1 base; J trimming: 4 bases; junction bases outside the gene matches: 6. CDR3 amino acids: CASSEVGAGGSDTQYF. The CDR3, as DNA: TGTGCCAGCAGTGAAGTTGGAGCGGGGGGCTCAGATACGCAGTATTTT.

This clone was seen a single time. The CDR3 DNA sequence: TGTGCCAGCAGCTTAAGTGTGCGGGGGACCCAAGAGACCCAGTACTTC. It is translated as CASSLSVRGTQETQYF. The V and J genes are TRBV7-9 and TRBJ2-5; TRBD2 aligns across 7 bases. The length of the CDR3 is 16 residues. Germline V lookup: CDR1 SEHNR, CDR2 FQNEAQ (reference sequence). After removal of 2 bases from V and 1 base from J, the junction contained 7 bases not matched to a gene.

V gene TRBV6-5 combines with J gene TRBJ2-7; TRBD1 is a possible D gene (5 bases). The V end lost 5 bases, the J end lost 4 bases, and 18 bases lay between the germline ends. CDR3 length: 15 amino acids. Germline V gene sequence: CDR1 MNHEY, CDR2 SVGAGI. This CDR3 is CASSPSLLTAYEQYF. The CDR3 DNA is TGTGCCAGCAGTCCCTCCCTCCTGACAGCGTACGAGCAGTACTTC.

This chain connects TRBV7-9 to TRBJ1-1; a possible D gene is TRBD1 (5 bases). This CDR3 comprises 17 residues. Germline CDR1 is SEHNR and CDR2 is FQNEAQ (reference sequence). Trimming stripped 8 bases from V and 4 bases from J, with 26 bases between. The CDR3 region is CASGTINRGVRGTEAFF. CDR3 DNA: TGTGCCAGCGGCACCATTAATCGGGGGGTTCGTGGCACTGAAGCTTTCTTT. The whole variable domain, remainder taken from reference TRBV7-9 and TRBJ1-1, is DTGVSQNPRHKITKRGQNVTFRCDPISEHNRLYWYRQTLGQGPEFLTYFQNEAQLEKSRLLSDRFSAERPKGSFSTLEIQRTEQGDSAMYLCASGTINRGVRGTEAFFGQGTRLTVV.

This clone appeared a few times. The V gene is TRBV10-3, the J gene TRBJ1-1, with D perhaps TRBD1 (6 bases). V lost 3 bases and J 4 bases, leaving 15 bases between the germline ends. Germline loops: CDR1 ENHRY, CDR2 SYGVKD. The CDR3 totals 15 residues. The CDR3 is CAISDFGTLRTEAFF. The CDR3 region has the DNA TGTGCCATCAGTGATTTCGGGACACTTCGCACTGAAGCTTTCTTT.

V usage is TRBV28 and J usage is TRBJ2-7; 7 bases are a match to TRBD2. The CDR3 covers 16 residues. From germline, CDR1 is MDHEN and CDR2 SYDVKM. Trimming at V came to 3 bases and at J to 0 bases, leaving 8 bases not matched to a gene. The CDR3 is CASSFYPGRPSYEQYF. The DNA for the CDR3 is TGTGCCAGCAGTTTTTACCCCGGGAGGCCCTCCTACGAGCAGTACTTC. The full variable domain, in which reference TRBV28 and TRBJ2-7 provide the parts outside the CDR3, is DVKVTQSSRYLVKRTGEKVFLECVQDMDHENMFWYRQDPGLGLRLIYFSYDVKMKEKGDIPEGYSVSREKKERFSLILESASTNQTSMYLCASSFYPGRPSYEQYFGPGTRLTVT.

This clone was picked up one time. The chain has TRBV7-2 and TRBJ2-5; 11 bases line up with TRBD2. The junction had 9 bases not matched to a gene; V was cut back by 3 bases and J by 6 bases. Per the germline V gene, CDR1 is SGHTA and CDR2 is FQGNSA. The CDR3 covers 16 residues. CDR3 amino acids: CASSLDIAGGPKTQYF. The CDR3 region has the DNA TGTGCCAGCAGCTTGGATATAGCGGGGGGGCCGAAGACCCAGTACTTC. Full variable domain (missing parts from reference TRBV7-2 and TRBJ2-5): GAGVSQSPSNKVTEKGKDVELRCDPISGHTALYWYRQSLGQGLEFLIYFQGNSAPDKSGLPSDRFSAERTGGSVSTLTIQRTQQEDSAVYLCASSLDIAGGPKTQYFGPGTRLLVL.

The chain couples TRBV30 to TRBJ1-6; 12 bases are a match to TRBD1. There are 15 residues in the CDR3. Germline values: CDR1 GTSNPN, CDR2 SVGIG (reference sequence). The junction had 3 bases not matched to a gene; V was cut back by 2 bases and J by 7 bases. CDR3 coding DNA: TGTGCCTGGAGTCCGGGACAGGGGGCCAATTCACCCCTCCACTTT. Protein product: CAWSPGQGANSPLHF. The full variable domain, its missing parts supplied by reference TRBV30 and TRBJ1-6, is SQTIHQWPATLVQPVGSPLSLECTVEGTSNPNLYWYRQAAGRGLQLLFYSVGIGQISSEVPQNLSASRPQDRQFILSSKKLLLSDSGFYLCAWSPGQGANSPLHFGNGTRLTVT.

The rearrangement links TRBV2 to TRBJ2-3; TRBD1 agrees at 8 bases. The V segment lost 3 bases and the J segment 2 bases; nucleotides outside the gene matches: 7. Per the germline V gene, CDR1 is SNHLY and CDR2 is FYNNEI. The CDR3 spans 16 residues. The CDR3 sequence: CASSDLRTGYTDTQYF. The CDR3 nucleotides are TGTGCCAGCAGTGACCTACGGACAGGGTACACAGATACGCAGTATTTT.

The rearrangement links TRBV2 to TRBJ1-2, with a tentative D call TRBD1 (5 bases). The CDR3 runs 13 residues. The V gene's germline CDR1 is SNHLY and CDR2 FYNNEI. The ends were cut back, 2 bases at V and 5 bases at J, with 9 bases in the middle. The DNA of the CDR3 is TGTGCCAGCAGTGAATTTGGGGGGTATGGCTACACCTTC. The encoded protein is CASSEFGGYGYTF.

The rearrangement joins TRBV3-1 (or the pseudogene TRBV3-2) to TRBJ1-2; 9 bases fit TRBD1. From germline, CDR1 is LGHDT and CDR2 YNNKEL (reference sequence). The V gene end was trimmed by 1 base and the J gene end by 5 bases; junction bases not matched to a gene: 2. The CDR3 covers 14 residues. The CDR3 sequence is CASSQVDRGYGYTF. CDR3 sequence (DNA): TGTGCCAGCAGCCAAGTGGACAGGGGTTATGGCTACACCTTC.

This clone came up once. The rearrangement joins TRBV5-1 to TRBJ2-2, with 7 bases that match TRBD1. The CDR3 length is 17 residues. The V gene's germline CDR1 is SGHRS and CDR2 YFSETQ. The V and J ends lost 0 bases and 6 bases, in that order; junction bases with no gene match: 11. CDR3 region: CASSLGQTGFLAGELFF. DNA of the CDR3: TGCGCCAGCAGCTTGGGCCAGACAGGGTTTTTGGCCGGGGAGCTGTTTTTT.

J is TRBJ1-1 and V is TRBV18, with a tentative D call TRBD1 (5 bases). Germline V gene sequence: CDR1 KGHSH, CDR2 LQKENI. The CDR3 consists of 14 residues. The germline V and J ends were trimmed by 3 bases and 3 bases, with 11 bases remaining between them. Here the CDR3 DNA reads TGTGCCAGCTCACCTTTCAGGGCGGACACTGAAGCTTTCTTT. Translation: CASSPFRADTEAFF.

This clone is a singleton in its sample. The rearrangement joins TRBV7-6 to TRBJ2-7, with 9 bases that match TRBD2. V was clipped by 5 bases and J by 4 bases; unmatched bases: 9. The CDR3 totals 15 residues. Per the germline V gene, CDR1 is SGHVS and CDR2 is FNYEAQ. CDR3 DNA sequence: TGTGCCAGCAGCCCCGGCGGGGGGGGTTTATACGAGCAGTACTTC. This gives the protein CASSPGGGGLYEQYF.

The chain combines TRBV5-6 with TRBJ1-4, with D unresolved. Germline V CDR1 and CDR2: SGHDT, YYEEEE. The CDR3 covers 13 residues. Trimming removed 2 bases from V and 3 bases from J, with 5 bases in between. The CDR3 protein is CASSFSPNEKLFF. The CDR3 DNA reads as TGTGCCAGCAGCTTTTCTCCTAATGAAAAACTGTTTTTT.

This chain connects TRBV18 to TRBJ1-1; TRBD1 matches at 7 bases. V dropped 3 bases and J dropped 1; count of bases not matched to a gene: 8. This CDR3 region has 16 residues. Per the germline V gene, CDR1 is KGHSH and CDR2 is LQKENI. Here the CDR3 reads CASSPHSGQTNTEAFF. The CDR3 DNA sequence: TGTGCCAGCTCACCCCATTCGGGACAGACGAACACTGAAGCTTTCTTT.

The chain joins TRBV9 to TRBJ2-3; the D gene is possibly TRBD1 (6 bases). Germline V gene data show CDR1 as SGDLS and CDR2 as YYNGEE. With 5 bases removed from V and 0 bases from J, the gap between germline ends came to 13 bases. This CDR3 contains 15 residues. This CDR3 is CASRSSGASTDTQYF. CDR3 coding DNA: TGTGCCAGCAGAAGTTCAGGGGCAAGCACAGATACGCAGTATTTT.

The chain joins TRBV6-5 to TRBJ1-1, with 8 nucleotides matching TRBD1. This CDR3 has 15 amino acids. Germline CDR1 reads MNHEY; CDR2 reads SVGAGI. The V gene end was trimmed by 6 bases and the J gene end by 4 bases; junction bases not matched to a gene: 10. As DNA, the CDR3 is TGTGCCAGCAGCTCCTCAGGGGGCGAGGGCACTGAAGCTTTCTTT. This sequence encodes CASSSSGGEGTEAFF.